This T cell receptor (beta chain) appears in the sequencing data of a study of T cells after yellow fever vaccination. This clonotype was found a few times. Germline V gene sequence: CDR1 DFQATT, CDR2 SNEGSKA (reference sequence). There are 14 residues in the CDR3. V dropped 0 bases and J dropped 5; count of bases not matched to a gene: 4. TCRdb re-derived calls from the 5' RACE reads in MiXCR, one entry per CDR3 protein. The table includes roughly 300,000 distinct CDR3 sequences, roughly 8% detected once. This receptor was taken from a man younger than 35 who received the YFV17D yellow fever vaccine. The gene calls are TRBV20-1 and TRBJ1-2; 9 bases fit TRBD1. The sample consisted of PBMCs, taken approximately 47 days after the first yellow fever vaccination. The CDR3 region is CSARETGGPYGYTF. The CDR3 DNA sequence: TGCAGTGCTAGAGAGACAGGGGGGCCATATGGCTACACCTTC.